These 8 T cell receptor beta chains were all obtained from the same sample, sequenced in a study of shared clonotypes between healthy human individuals. TCRdb's table, derived via immunoSEQ multiplex PCR, lists solely in-frame clones and lacks some. The repertoire includes 450,000 to 600,000 clones, about four fifths of them detected once, and 10% to 15% sits in the top ten. The sequenced sample consisted of PBMCs. The origin of the receptors is a woman aged 35 to 49 in good health. Some clones in this sample may be carry-over from other donors' samples.

The gene calls are TRBV2 and TRBJ2-5; 11 bases line up with TRBD1. CDR3 size: 14 residues. Looked up from germline, CDR1 is SNHLY and CDR2 is FYNNEI. The junction had 2 bases not matched to a gene; V was cut back by 5 bases and J by 3 bases. In DNA form, the CDR3 reads TGTGCCAGCAGTAGGGACAGGGGGGAAGAGACCCAGTACTTC. This encodes CASSRDRGEETQYF.

The chain joins TRBV5-1 to TRBJ2-5; D is unresolved. Per the germline V gene, CDR1 is SGHRS and CDR2 is YFSETQ. The CDR3 contains 15 residues. Trimming left V 0 bases short and J 1 base short, with 10 bases between. CDR3 residues: CASSLAGQFQETQYF. The DNA of the CDR3 is TGCGCCAGCAGCTTGGCGGGTCAGTTCCAAGAGACCCAGTACTTC.

For the CDR3, the DNA is TGTGCCAGCAGTTTACAGGGGATCACTGAAGCTTTCTTT. This gives the protein CASSLQGITEAFF. J is TRBJ1-1 and V is TRBV28; a weak D match, TRBD1 (6 bases). V dropped 2 bases and J dropped 4 bases, with 8 bases sitting between them. CDR1 MDHEN and CDR2 SYDVKM come from the germline V gene. This CDR3 is 13 amino acids long. Based on the CDR3 plus reference TRBV28 and TRBJ1-1, the full variable domain is DVKVTQSSRYLVKRTGEKVFLECVQDMDHENMFWYRQDPGLGLRLIYFSYDVKMKEKGDIPEGYSVSREKKERFSLILESASTNQTSMYLCASSLQGITEAFFGQGTRLTVV.

The gene calls are TRBV28 and TRBJ2-7; 8 bases match TRBD2. The V segment lost 6 bases and the J segment 4 bases; nucleotides outside the gene matches: 11. From germline, CDR1 is MDHEN and CDR2 SYDVKM. CDR3 size: 15 residues. The CDR3 is CASRGGAGARYEQYF. Here the CDR3 DNA reads TGTGCCAGCAGAGGAGGAGCGGGAGCAAGGTACGAGCAGTACTTC.

The chain employs TRBV6-1 and TRBJ2-1, with TRBD1 as a possible D gene (6 bases). This CDR3 comprises 16 residues. In germline, CDR1 is MNHNS, CDR2 SASEGT. The V end was cut by 1 base, the J end by 5 bases, with 15 bases between. This chain's CDR3 is CASSEGASQGNNEQFF. The CDR3 DNA follows: TGTGCCAGCAGTGAAGGGGCGTCACAGGGAAACAATGAGCAGTTCTTC.

This rearrangement joins TRBV6-5 to TRBJ2-7; 8 bases agree with TRBD2. The CDR3 runs to 15 residues. The V gene's germline CDR1 is MNHEY and CDR2 SVGAGI. The trim removed 2 bases at V and 2 bases at J, leaving 5 bases unmatched. CDR3 amino acids: CASSYRGGSPYEQYF. In DNA, the CDR3 is TGTGCCAGCAGTTACCGGGGGGGTTCCCCCTACGAGCAGTACTTC.

The V and J genes are TRBV7-8 and TRBJ2-7; tentative D call: TRBD1 (6 bases). Germline V lookup: CDR1 SGHVS, CDR2 FQNEAQ. Trimming left V 4 bases short and J 5 bases short, with 15 bases between. This CDR3 contains 14 residues. CDR3 DNA sequence: TGTGCCAGCAGCTCCCAGACAGGTTTCGACGAGCAGTACTTC. It is translated as CASSSQTGFDEQYF.

The chain joins TRBV18 to TRBJ2-1, with a possible D match to TRBD1 (5 bases). The CDR3 runs 13 residues. V was clipped by 1 base and J by 7 bases, with 8 bases between them. Germline V gene data show CDR1 as KGHSH and CDR2 as LQKENI. CDR3 in amino acids: CASSPLGPNEQFF. The CDR3 DNA sequence: TGTGCCAGCTCACCACTGGGGCCAAATGAGCAGTTCTTC.